Following are 19 T cell receptor beta chains from one sample sequenced in a study of blood T cells in healthy people across ages. A second PCR of about 7 to 11 cycles used a sample-barcoded 5' primer and a J-beta primer mix. TCRdb called the 5' RACE reads again in MiXCR, with one record for every CDR3 protein. Found here are about 900,000 distinct CDR3 sequences, roughly 48% of them singletons; the top ten hold around an eighth. The sample comprised blood. These TCRs come from a man younger than 40 in good health.

There are a few counts of this clonotype. V usage is TRBV20-1 and J usage is TRBJ2-7, with TRBD2 matching 7 bases. This CDR3 region has 13 residues. CDR1 DFQATT and CDR2 SNEGSKA come from the germline V gene (reference sequence). J lost 4 bases, V lost 8 bases, and 11 bases had no gene match. The DNA of the CDR3 is TGCAGTATTCCCGGGGGGAAATCGTACGAGCAGTACTTC. As protein: CSIPGGKSYEQYF.

This clonotype was counted once. The chain employs TRBV29-1 and TRBJ1-1; D possibly corresponds to TRBD1 (5 bases). The CDR3 is 13 amino acids. Per germline, CDR1 SQVTM and CDR2 ANQGSEA. The germline V and J ends were trimmed by 7 bases and 1 base, with 13 bases remaining between them. Written as DNA, the CDR3 is TGCAGCGGGGGGTTGGGACCGAACACTGAAGCTTTCTTT. Translation: CSGGLGPNTEAFF.

The chain combines TRBV7-2 with TRBJ2-4, with a possible D match to TRBD2 (6 bases). Deletions cut 8 bases from V and 6 bases from J, with 17 bases between. This CDR3 is built from 14 residues. Germline assignment: CDR1 SGHTA and CDR2 FQGNSA. The CDR3 DNA follows: TGTGCCAGCGGCCTAATGGGGCGGGGAAACATTCAGTACTTC. Its protein is CASGLMGRGNIQYF.

V gene TRBV7-2 combines with J gene TRBJ1-1; D is unresolved. Trimming removed 5 bases from V and 7 bases from J, with 11 bases in between. The CDR3 has 12 residues. Germline-derived CDR1 and CDR2 are SGHTA and FQGNSA. This CDR3 reads CASSLTSNEAFF. Written as DNA, the CDR3 is TGTGCCAGCAGCCTTACCAGCAATGAAGCTTTCTTT.

The V call is TRBV20-1, the J call TRBJ2-1, with D possibly being TRBD1 or TRBD2 (5 bases each). The germline V gene has CDR1 DFQATT and CDR2 SNEGSKA (reference sequence). There are 15 residues in the CDR3. Deletions cut 0 bases from V and 9 bases from J, with 18 bases between. The CDR3 sequence is CSARDGERGAAEQFF. CDR3 in DNA: TGCAGTGCTAGAGATGGGGAGCGTGGGGCGGCTGAGCAGTTCTTC.

The V call is TRBV28, the J call TRBJ1-2, with 7 bases identical to TRBD1. From germline, CDR1 is MDHEN and CDR2 SYDVKM. Trimming cost V 6 bases and J 2 bases; bases outside gene matches: 9. The length of the CDR3 is 15 residues. CDR3 residues: CASSPIDRDNYGYTF. CDR3 DNA: TGTGCCAGCAGCCCTATAGACAGGGACAACTATGGCTACACCTTC.

V gene TRBV7-8 combines with J gene TRBJ2-7; D is unclear. The germline CDR1 and CDR2 sequences are SGHVS and FQNEAQ. The CDR3 loop spans 15 amino acids. Trimming pared 2 bases from V and 3 bases from J, leaving 14 bases between. CDR3 sequence (DNA): TGTGCCAGCAGCTTAACTGACGGAGCTGGCTACGAGCAGTACTTC. Translated: CASSLTDGAGYEQYF. Based on the CDR3 plus reference TRBV7-8 and TRBJ2-7, the full variable domain is GAGVSQSPRYKVAKRGQDVALRCDPISGHVSLFWYQQALGQGPEFLTYFQNEAQLDKSGLPSDRFFAERPEGSVSTLKIQRTQQEDSAVYLCASSLTDGAGYEQYFGPGTRLTVT.

This chain uses TRBV10-3 with TRBJ1-2; weak D call: TRBD1 (5 bases). The germline gives CDR1 ENHRY, CDR2 SYGVKD. The V end lost 4 bases, the J end lost 8 bases, and 17 bases lay between the germline ends. The CDR3 runs 14 residues. The CDR3 DNA follows: TGTGCCATCAGTGGATTGGGGACGGGCGGGGGCTACACCTTC. Protein product: CAISGLGTGGGYTF.

Many counts were recorded for this clonotype. This chain joins TRBV25-1 and TRBJ2-7, with a possible D match to TRBD2 (5 bases). The V gene's germline CDR1 is MGHDK and CDR2 SYGVNS. This CDR3 is 14 amino acids long. V was pared by 2 bases and J by 2 bases, with 10 bases between. CDR3 protein: CASSEGEYPYEQYF. The DNA of the CDR3 is TGTGCCAGCAGTGAAGGGGAGTACCCCTACGAGCAGTACTTC.

This chain links TRBV20-1 with TRBJ1-1, with 7 bases aligning to TRBD1. This CDR3 has 15 residues. Trimming removed 0 bases from V and 4 bases from J; junction bases left unmatched: 8. Germline values: CDR1 DFQATT, CDR2 SNEGSKA (reference sequence). The DNA for the CDR3 is TGCAGTGCTAGAGATGGGAGGACAGGACCCACTGAAGCTTTCTTT. Residues: CSARDGRTGPTEAFF.

V is TRBV6-2 or TRBV6-3 and J is TRBJ1-2, with TRBD1 matching over 9 bases. CDR1 is MNHEY, CDR2 SVGEGT, per germline. The CDR3 spans 13 residues. J lost 8 bases, V lost 6 bases, and 7 bases had no gene match. The CDR3: CASRPTGGEGYTF. The CDR3 coding sequence is TGTGCCAGCAGACCGACAGGGGGTGAAGGCTACACCTTC.

This clonotype was seen many times. The chain uses TRBV27 and TRBJ2-7, with 7 positions matching TRBD1. V lost 4 bases and J lost 4; bases outside the gene matches: 7. Germline V gene lookup returns CDR1 MNHEY and CDR2 SMNVEV (reference sequence). This CDR3 is 14 amino acids long. DNA for the CDR3: TGTGCCAGCAGTTCCGTAGGCAGGGGGTACGAGCAGTACTTC. Amino acid sequence: CASSSVGRGYEQYF.

This clonotype was seen a handful of times. The chain joins TRBV15 to TRBJ2-7; 7 bases are a match to TRBD2. CDR1 LNHNV and CDR2 YYDKDF come from the germline V gene (reference sequence). V lost 0 bases, J lost 0 bases, and 8 bases stayed unmatched. The CDR3 is 17 residues long. Here the CDR3 DNA reads TGTGCCACCAGCAGAGAATCGGCTAGCGGATACTCCTACGAGCAGTACTTC. It is translated as CATSRESASGYSYEQYF.

The gene calls are TRBV20-1 and TRBJ1-5, with D possibly TRBD1 on 5 matching bases. The CDR3 extends over 13 amino acids. V dropped 4 bases and J dropped 5 bases, with 12 bases sitting between them. Germline lookup yields CDR1 DFQATT and CDR2 SNEGSKA (reference sequence). The CDR3 coding sequence is TGCAGTGCTATAGCCAGGGTCGATCAGCCCCAGCATTTT. It codes for CSAIARVDQPQHF.

This sequence joins TRBV7-8 and TRBJ2-5, with 14 bases that match TRBD2. This CDR3 is built from 17 residues. The J segment lost 1 base and the V segment lost 6 bases, leaving 7 bases of the junction unmatched. The germline V gene encodes CDR1 SGHVS and CDR2 FQNEAQ. As DNA, the CDR3 is TGTGCCAGCAGAAGAGGACTAGCGGGGGGAACCCAAGAGACCCAGTACTTC. Its translation is CASRRGLAGGTQETQYF.

V gene TRBV6-5 combines with J gene TRBJ1-5; 7 nucleotides align to TRBD1. Germline loops: CDR1 MNHEY, CDR2 SVGAGI. V was pared by 7 bases and J by 4 bases, with 4 bases of the junction left unmatched. The CDR3 length is 13 residues. For the CDR3, the DNA is TGTGCCAGCAAAAGGACAGGTAATCAGCCCCAGCATTTT. Its protein product is CASKRTGNQPQHF.

The gene calls are TRBV6-2 or TRBV6-3 and TRBJ1-1; no reliable D call. CDR1 and CDR2 from the germline V gene are MNHEY and SVGEGT. The CDR3 has 11 amino acids. V lost 3 bases and J 5 bases, leaving 4 bases between the germline ends. CDR3 loop: CASSYFTEAFF. Here the CDR3 DNA reads TGTGCCAGCAGTTATTTTACTGAAGCTTTCTTT.

Concerning this clonotype: The germline gene is not matched at one end of the junction; a read error may be the cause. The V and J genes are TRBV7-8 and TRBJ1-2; D is undetermined. Looked up from germline, CDR1 is SGHVS and CDR2 is FQNEAQ. The CDR3 has 16 residues. The CDR3 region is CASSSRRIAPNYGHTF. CDR3 sequence (DNA): TGTGCCAGCAGCTCGCGTCGGATAGCACCTAACTATGGCCACACCTTC.

The CDR3 is CASSADRVNNEQFF. The DNA of the CDR3 is TGCGCCAGCAGCGCCGACAGGGTCAACAATGAGCAGTTCTTC. This chain uses TRBV5-1 with TRBJ2-1, with 7 bases matching TRBD1. Germline V lookup: CDR1 SGHRS, CDR2 YFSETQ. The CDR3 is 14 amino acids. V shed 4 bases, J shed 5 bases, and the junction held 6 bases outside the gene matches.